The 10 T cell receptor beta chains listed next were all sequenced from one sample in a study of CD8+ T cells in alopecia areata. Sequencing templates came from extracted RNA that was reverse transcribed into cDNA. The assay was immunoSEQ multiplex PCR, and TCRdb's table has in-frame clones only and misses some. The sample has over 150,000 clones, roughly 56% seen once. The material sequenced was CD8+ T cells sorted from blood. The receptors come from a human donor in good health.

The chain uses TRBV27 and TRBJ1-3; no firm D call. This CDR3 has 16 amino acids. V was trimmed by 3 bases and J by 0 bases, leaving 12 bases between them. Germline V CDR1 and CDR2: MNHEY, SMNVEV (reference sequence). The CDR3 region is CASSFRGPSSGNTIYF. As DNA, the CDR3 is TGTGCCAGCAGTTTCCGCGGACCGAGCTCTGGAAACACCATATATTTT.

This chain uses TRBV4-1 with TRBJ1-1; 7 bases agree with TRBD1. Germline V gene data show CDR1 as MGHRA and CDR2 as YSYEKL. This CDR3 region has 15 residues. V dropped 0 bases and J dropped 1; count of bases not matched to a gene: 2. CDR3 protein: CASSQEKGANTEAFF. In DNA form, the CDR3 reads TGCGCCAGCAGCCAAGAAAAGGGGGCGAACACTGAAGCTTTCTTT.

V and J are TRBV2 and TRBJ1-1; D remains unclear. Per the germline V gene, CDR1 is SNHLY and CDR2 is FYNNEI. V shed 10 bases and J shed 0 bases, with 12 bases lying between them. The CDR3 has 13 residues. The CDR3 DNA reads as TGTGCCAATACTGAGTCCATGAACACTGAAGCTTTCTTT. Its protein is CANTESMNTEAFF.

This clone has only a few counts. This chain joins TRBV5-4 and TRBJ2-1; D ambiguous. Germline V CDR1 and CDR2: SGHNT, YYREEE (reference sequence). This CDR3 contains 13 residues. Trimming pared 0 bases from V and 7 bases from J, leaving 8 bases between. CDR3 sequence reads: CASSLGVENEQFF. In nucleotides, the CDR3 is TGTGCCAGCAGCTTGGGCGTGGAGAATGAGCAGTTCTTC.

This clone showed up just a few times. The chain couples TRBV11-2 to TRBJ2-3, with unresolved D. The V end lost 5 bases, the J end lost 6 bases, and 9 bases lay between the germline ends. This CDR3 is 12 amino acids long. Germline V gene lookup returns CDR1 SGHAT and CDR2 FQNNGV. CDR3 coding DNA: TGTGCCAGCAGCCTCCCAGAGGATACGCAGTATTTT. It codes for CASSLPEDTQYF.

This chain links TRBV27 with TRBJ1-5; no firm D call. The CDR3 extends over 14 amino acids. The germline CDR1 and CDR2 sequences are MNHEY and SMNVEV (reference sequence). Trimming pared 0 bases from V and 3 bases from J, leaving 6 bases between. The CDR3 loop reads CASSLSVYNQPQHF. DNA for the CDR3: TGTGCCAGCAGTTTATCAGTTTACAATCAGCCCCAGCATTTT.

This clone was detected a few times. The chain combines TRBV27 with TRBJ2-5; maybe TRBD1 (6 bases). Trimming removed 5 bases at V and 3 bases at J, with 19 bases between. Germline-derived CDR1 and CDR2 are MNHEY and SMNVEV (reference sequence). The CDR3 loop spans 16 amino acids. The CDR3 protein is CASSPRAGVLEETQYF. The CDR3 nucleotides read TGTGCCAGCAGTCCTCGGGCAGGGGTCTTGGAAGAGACCCAGTACTTC.

This chain uses TRBV5-1 with TRBJ2-3; the D call may be TRBD1 or TRBD2 (5 bases each). This CDR3 spans 13 amino acids. The germline V gene encodes CDR1 SGHRS and CDR2 YFSETQ. Trimming took 4 bases from V and 9 from J, leaving 15 bases between them. The CDR3 loop is CASSPDWDDTQYF. In DNA form, the CDR3 reads TGCGCCAGCAGCCCGGACTGGGACGACACGCAGTATTTT.

This rearrangement joins TRBV4-1 to TRBJ2-5; D is unresolved. Looked up from germline, CDR1 is MGHRA and CDR2 is YSYEKL. V was shortened by 4 bases and J by 5 bases, with 8 bases between the two germline ends. The CDR3 covers 12 residues. The CDR3 nucleotides read TGCGCCAGCAGCCCCTCTTCGGAGACCCAGTACTTC. Translating gives CASSPSSETQYF.

This sequence joins TRBV29-1 and TRBJ2-5; D tentatively reads TRBD1 or TRBD2 (7 bases each). The CDR3 consists of 15 residues. V was cut by 0 bases and J by 2 bases, with 13 bases left in between. The germline CDR1 and CDR2 sequences are SQVTM and ANQGSEA. CDR3: CSVEDGRGGQETQYF. Here the CDR3 DNA reads TGCAGCGTTGAAGATGGCAGGGGGGGACAAGAGACCCAGTACTTC. The full variable domain, completed using reference TRBV29-1 and TRBJ2-5, is SAVISQKPSRDICQRGTSLTIQCQVDSQVTMMFWYRQQPGQSLTLIATANQGSEATYESGFVIDKFPISRPNLTFSTLTVSNMSPEDSSIYLCSVEDGRGGQETQYFGPGTRLLVL.